These T cell receptor beta chains were read from a single sample in a study of cytomegalovirus exposure and HLA in healthy donors. The assay was immunoSEQ multiplex PCR, and TCRdb's table has in-frame clones only and misses some. The sample includes under 100,000 clones, 81% seen only once; the top ten take approximately 4%. Sequenced sample: PBMCs. These receptors were taken from a woman between 65 and 79 years old in good health and CMV-seropositive. Each CDR3 is given with its conserved first and last residue. D genes are given only for firm matches.

D: TRBD2
J: TRBJ2-3
V: TRBV27
CDR3: CASSLRTSGRAGSDTQYF

D: .
J: TRBJ2-7
V: TRBV21-1
CDR3: CAISTRTGCSYEQYF

D: .
J: TRBJ2-7
V: TRBV5-1
CDR3: CASSLGQPPYEQYF

D: TRBD1
J: TRBJ1-2
V: TRBV14
CDR3: CASSHWTGVDGYTF

D: .
J: TRBJ1-4
V: TRBV21-1
CDR3: CASEEEWLRNEKLFF

D: .
J: TRBJ1-2
V: TRBV4-3
CDR3: CASSQDRNRDSGYTF

D: .
J: TRBJ1-1
V: TRBV18
CDR3: CASSNQGGNTEAFF

D: TRBD2
J: TRBJ2-3
V: TRBV7-6
CDR3: CASRIGTSGSTDTQYF

D: TRBD2
J: TRBJ2-3
V: TRBV7-2
CDR3: CASSLTSGRASHTQYF

D: TRBD1
J: TRBJ2-5
V: TRBV18
CDR3: CASSPSAQGAQYF

D: TRBD2
J: TRBJ2-7
V: TRBV19
CDR3: CASSIREGRTYEQYF

D: .
J: TRBJ1-5
V: TRBV10-3
CDR3: CATAIREGNQPQHF

D: .
J: TRBJ2-1
V: TRBV7-2
CDR3: CASSLIPLAASYNEQFF

D: TRBD1
J: TRBJ2-1
V: TRBV7-8
CDR3: CASSARDSSYNEQFF

D: TRBD2
J: TRBJ2-7
V: TRBV7-9
CDR3: CASSLPRASGRNEQYF

D: TRBD2
J: TRBJ2-7
V: TRBV14
CDR3: CASRQTSGASYEQYF

D: .
J: TRBJ1-1
V: TRBV5-4
CDR3: CASSYGKAEAFF

D: TRBD1
J: TRBJ1-2
V: TRBV6-5
CDR3: CASSTGARDGYTF

D: .
J: TRBJ1-1
V: TRBV19
CDR3: CASTQGLTEAFF